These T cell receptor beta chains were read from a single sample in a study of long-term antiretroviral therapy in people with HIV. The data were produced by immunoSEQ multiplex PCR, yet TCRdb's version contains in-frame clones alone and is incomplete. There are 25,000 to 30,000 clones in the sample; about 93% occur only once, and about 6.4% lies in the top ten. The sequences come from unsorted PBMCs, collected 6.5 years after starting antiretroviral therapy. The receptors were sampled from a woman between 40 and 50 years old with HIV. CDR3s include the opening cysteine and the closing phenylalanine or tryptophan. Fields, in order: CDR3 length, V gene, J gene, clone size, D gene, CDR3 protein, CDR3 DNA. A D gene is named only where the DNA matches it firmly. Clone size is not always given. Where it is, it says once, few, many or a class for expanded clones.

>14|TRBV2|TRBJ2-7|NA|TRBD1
CASSWTGGSYEQYF
TGTGCCAGCAGCTGGACAGGGGGCTCATACGAGCAGTACTTC
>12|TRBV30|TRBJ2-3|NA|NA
CAWSVRPNTQYF
TGTGCCTGGAGTGTACGTCCGAATACGCAGTATTTT
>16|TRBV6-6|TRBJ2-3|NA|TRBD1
CASSPADRVDTDTQYF
TGTGCCAGCAGTCCCGCGGACAGGGTTGACACAGATACGCAGTATTTT
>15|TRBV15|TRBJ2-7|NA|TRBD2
CATSREAGGLREQYF
TGTGCCACCAGCAGAGAAGCGGGGGGACTACGGGAGCAGTACTTC
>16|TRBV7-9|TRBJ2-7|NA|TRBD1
CASSPNRGRGSYEQYF
TGTGCCAGCAGCCCGAACAGGGGAAGAGGGTCGTACGAGCAGTACTTC
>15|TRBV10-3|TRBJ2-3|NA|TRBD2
CAISAGGPSTDTQYF
TGTGCCATCAGTGCGGGGGGGCCTAGCACAGATACGCAGTATTTT
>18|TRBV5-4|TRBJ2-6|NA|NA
CASSSPGQSGFRANVLTF
TGTGCCAGCAGCTCCCCCGGGCAGTCAGGGTTTAGGGCCAACGTCCTGACTTTC
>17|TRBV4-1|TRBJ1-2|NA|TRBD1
CASSQTDRDSNNYGYTF
TGCGCCAGCAGCCAGACAGACAGGGACTCAAATAACTATGGCTACACCTTC
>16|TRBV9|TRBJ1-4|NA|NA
CASSVTTGRTNEKLFF
TGTGCCAGCAGCGTGACTACAGGGAGAACTAATGAAAAACTGTTTTTT
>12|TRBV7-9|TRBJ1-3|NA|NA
CASSFHENTIYF
TGTGCCAGCAGCTTTCATGAAAACACCATATATTTT
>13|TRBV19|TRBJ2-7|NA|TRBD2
CASSQRGGTEQYF
TGTGCCAGTAGTCAGCGGGGGGGCACCGAGCAGTACTTC
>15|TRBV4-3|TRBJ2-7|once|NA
CASSQTGAQAYEQYF
TGCGCCAGCAGCCAAACCGGGGCCCAAGCCTACGAGCAGTACTTC
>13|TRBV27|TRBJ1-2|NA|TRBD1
CASGQGQSYGYTF
TGTGCCAGCGGGCAGGGACAGTCCTATGGCTACACCTTC